This record concerns one TCR beta chain sequence. Its cognate antigen has yet to be identified. No base-level quality is on record; no much larger clone is a single base apart. The data are from a study of T cell repertoires in cytomegalovirus infection (dated by TCRdb to between 2017 and 2020). With regard to the full study: The HLA type of each donor mattered for the analysis, because public TCR beta signatures pointed to carriage of CMV infection along with the matching HLA type.

Overall study outcomes, separate from this receptor: Carriers of CMV infection plus the relevant HLA type were discriminated by the cumulative frequency of public TCR beta family members in the study cohort and in an independent roughly 400-donor cohort. In the ex vivo response, HLA-C-restricted CMV-specific TCR beta clonotypes were dominant, and in two of eight donors the single most frequent clonotype came from this HLA-C-restricted group.

Sequencer: Illumina HiSeq 1500. The raw public reads went through TCRdb reprocessing: fastp at Q25, MiXCR clone calling, in-frame beta chains kept. Duplicate CDR3 protein sequences are folded into a single record with the most common DNA and genes. This sample gives 300,000 or so distinct CDR3 sequences in total; roughly 23% of them show up just once. The ten largest clones take up roughly 13% of the sample. The sequence came from a human donor in good health (CMV status not recorded). Some clones in this sample may be carry-over from other donors' samples. Sequencing used PBMCs.

Read as DNA, the sequence is TGTGCCAGCAGTTACCTAATAGGAGCCCAGCATTTT. Protein translation: CASSYLIGAQHF. The chain couples TRBV6-2 or TRBV6-3 to TRBJ1-5; no D gene call is confident. The germline V gene gives CDR1 as MNHEY and CDR2 as SVGEGT. The CDR3 covers 12 residues, taking in both the cysteine and the phenylalanine. Only CDR3 DNA remains: 36 bases, in frame from the first base. The germline ends are 10 bases apart after V is trimmed by 2 bases and J by 11 bases.